This T cell receptor beta chain was recovered during a study of cytomegalovirus exposure and HLA in healthy donors. This clone is a singleton in its sample. V lost 0 bases to trimming and J lost 5 bases; unmatched junction nucleotides: 5. Germline V CDR1 and CDR2: MNHEY, SVGAGI. The CDR3 has 15 residues. PCR was performed using 60 Vbeta and 13 Jbeta primers. The method was immunoSEQ multiplex PCR; TCRdb's version includes in-frame clones alone and lacks a portion of them. The sample carries about 160,000 clones, around three quarters recorded once. The chain links TRBV6-5 to TRBJ1-1; 8 bases match TRBD1. Sample: PBMCs. This receptor was identified in a man in his forties or fifties in good health and CMV-seronegative. CDR3 in amino acids: CASSYSFRGLTEAFF. The CDR3 DNA follows: TGTGCCAGCAGTTACTCTTTCAGGGGGCTAACTGAAGCTTTCTTT.